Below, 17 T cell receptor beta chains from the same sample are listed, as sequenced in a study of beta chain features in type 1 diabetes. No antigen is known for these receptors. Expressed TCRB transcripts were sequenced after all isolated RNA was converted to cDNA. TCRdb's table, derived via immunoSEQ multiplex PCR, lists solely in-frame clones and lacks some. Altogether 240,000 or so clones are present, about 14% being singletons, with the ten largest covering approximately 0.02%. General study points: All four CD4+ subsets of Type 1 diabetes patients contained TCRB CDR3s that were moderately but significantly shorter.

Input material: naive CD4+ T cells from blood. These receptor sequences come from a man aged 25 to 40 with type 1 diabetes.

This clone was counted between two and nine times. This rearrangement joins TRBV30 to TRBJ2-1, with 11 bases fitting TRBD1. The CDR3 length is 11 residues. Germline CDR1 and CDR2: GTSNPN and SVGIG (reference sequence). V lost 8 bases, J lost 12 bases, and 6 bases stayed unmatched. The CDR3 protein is CAGTGGKGQFF. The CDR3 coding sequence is TGTGCCGGGACAGGGGGAAAAGGGCAGTTCTTC.

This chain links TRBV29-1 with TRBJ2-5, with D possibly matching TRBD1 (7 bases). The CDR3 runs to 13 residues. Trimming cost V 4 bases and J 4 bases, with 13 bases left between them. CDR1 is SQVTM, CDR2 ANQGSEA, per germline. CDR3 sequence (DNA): TGCAGCGTTGGGGGGACAGCGGGAGAGACCCAGTACTTC. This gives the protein CSVGGTAGETQYF. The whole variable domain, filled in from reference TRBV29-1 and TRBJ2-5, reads SAVISQKPSRDICQRGTSLTIQCQVDSQVTMMFWYRQQPGQSLTLIATANQGSEATYESGFVIDKFPISRPNLTFSTLTVSNMSPEDSSIYLCSVGGTAGETQYFGPGTRLLVL.

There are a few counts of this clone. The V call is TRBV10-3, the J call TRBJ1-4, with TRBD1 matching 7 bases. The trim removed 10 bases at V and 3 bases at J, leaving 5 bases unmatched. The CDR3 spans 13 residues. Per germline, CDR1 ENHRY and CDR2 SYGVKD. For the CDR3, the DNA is TGTGCCAGCGGGACAGACTCTAATGAAAAACTGTTTTTT. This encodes CASGTDSNEKLFF.

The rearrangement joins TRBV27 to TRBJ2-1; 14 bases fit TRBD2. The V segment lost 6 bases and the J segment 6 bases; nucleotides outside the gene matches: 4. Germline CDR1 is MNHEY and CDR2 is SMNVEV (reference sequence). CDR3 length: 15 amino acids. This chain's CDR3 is CASRRTSGGINEQFF. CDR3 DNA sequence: TGTGCCAGCAGGCGGACTAGCGGGGGGATCAATGAGCAGTTCTTC.

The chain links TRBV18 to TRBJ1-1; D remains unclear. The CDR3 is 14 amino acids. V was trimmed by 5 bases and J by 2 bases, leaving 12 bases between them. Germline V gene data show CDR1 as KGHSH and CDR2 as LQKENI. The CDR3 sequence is CASSAFSENTEAFF. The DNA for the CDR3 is TGTGCCAGCTCAGCCTTCTCAGAAAACACTGAAGCTTTCTTT.

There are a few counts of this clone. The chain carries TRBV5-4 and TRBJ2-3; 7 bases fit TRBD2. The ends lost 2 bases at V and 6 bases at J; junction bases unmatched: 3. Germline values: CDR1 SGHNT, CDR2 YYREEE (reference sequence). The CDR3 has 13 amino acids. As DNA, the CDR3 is TGTGCCAGCAGCTTCAGCGGGGATGATACGCAGTATTTT. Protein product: CASSFSGDDTQYF.

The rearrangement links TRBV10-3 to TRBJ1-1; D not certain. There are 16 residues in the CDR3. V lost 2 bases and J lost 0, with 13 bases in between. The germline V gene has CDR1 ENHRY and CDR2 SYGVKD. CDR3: CAISEDEGWLNTEAFF. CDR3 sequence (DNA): TGTGCCATCAGTGAGGACGAGGGCTGGCTGAACACTGAAGCTTTCTTT.

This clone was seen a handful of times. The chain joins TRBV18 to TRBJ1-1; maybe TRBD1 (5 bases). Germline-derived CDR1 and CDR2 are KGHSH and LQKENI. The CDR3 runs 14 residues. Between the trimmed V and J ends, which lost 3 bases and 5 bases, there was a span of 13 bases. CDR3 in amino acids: CASSPVEGRTEAFF. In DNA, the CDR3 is TGTGCCAGCTCACCTGTAGAGGGGAGGACTGAAGCTTTCTTT.

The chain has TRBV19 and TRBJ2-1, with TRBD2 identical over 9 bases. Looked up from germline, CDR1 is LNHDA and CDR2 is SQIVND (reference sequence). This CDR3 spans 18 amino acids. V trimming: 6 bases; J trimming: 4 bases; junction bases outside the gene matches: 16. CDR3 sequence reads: CASRRRGGGSGSYNEQFF. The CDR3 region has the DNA TGTGCCAGTAGGAGACGGGGGGGTGGTAGCGGGAGTTACAATGAGCAGTTCTTC.

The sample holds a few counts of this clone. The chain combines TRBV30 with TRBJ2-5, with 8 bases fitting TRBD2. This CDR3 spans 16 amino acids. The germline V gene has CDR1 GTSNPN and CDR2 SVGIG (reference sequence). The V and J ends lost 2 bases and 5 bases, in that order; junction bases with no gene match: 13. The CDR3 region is CAWSFRAGGGGETQYF. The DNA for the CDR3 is TGTGCCTGGAGTTTTAGGGCGGGAGGCGGAGGGGAGACCCAGTACTTC. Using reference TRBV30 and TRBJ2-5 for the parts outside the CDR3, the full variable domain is SQTIHQWPATLVQPVGSPLSLECTVEGTSNPNLYWYRQAAGRGLQLLFYSVGIGQISSEVPQNLSASRPQDRQFILSSKKLLLSDSGFYLCAWSFRAGGGGETQYFGPGTRLLVL.

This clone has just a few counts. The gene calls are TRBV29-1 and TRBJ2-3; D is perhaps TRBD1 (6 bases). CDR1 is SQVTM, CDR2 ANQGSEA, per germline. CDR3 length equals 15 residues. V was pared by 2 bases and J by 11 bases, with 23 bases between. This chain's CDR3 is CSVESSGTPSRKQYF. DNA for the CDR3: TGCAGCGTTGAATCTTCCGGGACACCCAGCCGCAAGCAGTATTTT.

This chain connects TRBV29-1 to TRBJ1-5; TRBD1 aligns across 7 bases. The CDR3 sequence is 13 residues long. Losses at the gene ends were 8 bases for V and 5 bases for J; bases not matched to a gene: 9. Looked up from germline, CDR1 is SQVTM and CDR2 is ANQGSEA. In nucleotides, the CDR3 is TGCAGCATCTCGGGGACAGTTGATCAGCCCCAGCATTTT. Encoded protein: CSISGTVDQPQHF.

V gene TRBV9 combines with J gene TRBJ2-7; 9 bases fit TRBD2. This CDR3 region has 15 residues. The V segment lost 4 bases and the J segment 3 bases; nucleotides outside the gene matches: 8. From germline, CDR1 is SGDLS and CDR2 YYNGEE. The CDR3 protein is CASSPQTSGSYEQYF. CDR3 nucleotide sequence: TGTGCCAGCAGCCCTCAGACTAGCGGAAGCTACGAGCAGTACTTC.

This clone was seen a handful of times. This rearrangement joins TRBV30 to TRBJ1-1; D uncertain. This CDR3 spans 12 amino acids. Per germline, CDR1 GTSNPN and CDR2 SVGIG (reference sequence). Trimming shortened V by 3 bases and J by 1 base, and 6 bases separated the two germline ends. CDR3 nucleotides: TGTGCCTGGAGAACTTGGAACACTGAAGCTTTCTTT. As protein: CAWRTWNTEAFF.

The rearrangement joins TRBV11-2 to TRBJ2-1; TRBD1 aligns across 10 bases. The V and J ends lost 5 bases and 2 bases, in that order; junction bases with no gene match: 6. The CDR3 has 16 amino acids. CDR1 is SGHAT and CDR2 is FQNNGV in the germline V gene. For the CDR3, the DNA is TGTGCCAGCAGCCCTAGACAGGGGGCGACCTACAATGAGCAGTTCTTC. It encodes CASSPRQGATYNEQFF.

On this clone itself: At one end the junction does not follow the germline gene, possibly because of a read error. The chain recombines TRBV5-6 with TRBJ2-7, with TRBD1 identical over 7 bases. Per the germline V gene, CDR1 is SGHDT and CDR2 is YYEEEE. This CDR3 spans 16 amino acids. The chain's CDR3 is CASSLWAGTVGYEQYF. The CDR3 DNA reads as TGTGCCAGCAGCTTGTGGGCAGGGACAGTGGGGTACGAACAGTACTTC.

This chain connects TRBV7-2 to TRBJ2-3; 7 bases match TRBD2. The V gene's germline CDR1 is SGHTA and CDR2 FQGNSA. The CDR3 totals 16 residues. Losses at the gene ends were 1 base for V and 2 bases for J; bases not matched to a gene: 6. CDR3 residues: CASSLVGRESTDTQYF. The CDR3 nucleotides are TGTGCCAGCAGCTTAGTTGGGCGGGAGTCCACAGATACGCAGTATTTT.